This TCR beta chain was recovered during a study of PD-1 blockade in mismatch repair-deficient tumors. Across the whole study: Enrolled about 2012-2016, patients had progressing, pretreated mismatch repair-deficient cancers of over nine types.

Study outcomes and limitations: After pembrolizumab, tumor-resident clones rose rapidly, then generally contracted before radiologic responses.

PCR or immunohistochemistry showed mismatch repair deficiency in every enrolled patient. The TCR-sequenced patients were a few responders to pembrolizumab. A word on this clone: As yet, its antigen is unknown.

Libraries were prepared by immunoSEQ multiplex PCR; TCRdb keeps only in-frame clonotypes and omits some of them. The sample has fewer than 100,000 clones; roughly 80% are singletons. CDR3 size: 11 residues. V was clipped by 6 bases and J by 2 bases, with 4 bases between them. CDR1 is MNHNY, CDR2 SVGAGI, per germline (reference sequence). This chain joins TRBV6-6 and TRBJ1-1; no reliable D call. The specimen comprised peripheral blood, sampled 12 weeks after starting pembrolizumab. This sequence was found in an adult with mismatch repair-deficient cancer. CDR3: CASRTNTEAFF. For the CDR3, the DNA is TGTGCCAGCAGGACAAACACTGAAGCTTTCTTT.